This T cell receptor (beta chain) stems from a study of blood T cell repertoires in COVID-19. Original methodology: Estimated nucleated cell counts came from reference gene primer amplification. Assay used: immunoSEQ multiplex PCR; TCRdb lists only in-frame clones, some missing. Clone size and V and J calls were adopted from that table, with D and trimming inferred from the DNA. The repertoire holds around 150,000 clones, about 86% seen once, with around 3.5% in the top ten. This clone appeared a single time. The CDR3 has 15 residues. Germline trimming cut 2 bases from V and 8 bases from J; bases unmatched to any gene: 8. Germline CDR1 reads SGHRS; CDR2 reads YFSETQ.

The TCR comes from an older man with acute or convalescent COVID-19. V usage is TRBV5-1 and J usage is TRBJ2-2; TRBD2 matches 8 bases. The source material was peripheral blood. CDR3: CASSFGGAKSGELFF. DNA of the CDR3: TGCGCCAGCAGCTTCGGGGGGGCGAAAAGTGGGGAGCTGTTTTTT.